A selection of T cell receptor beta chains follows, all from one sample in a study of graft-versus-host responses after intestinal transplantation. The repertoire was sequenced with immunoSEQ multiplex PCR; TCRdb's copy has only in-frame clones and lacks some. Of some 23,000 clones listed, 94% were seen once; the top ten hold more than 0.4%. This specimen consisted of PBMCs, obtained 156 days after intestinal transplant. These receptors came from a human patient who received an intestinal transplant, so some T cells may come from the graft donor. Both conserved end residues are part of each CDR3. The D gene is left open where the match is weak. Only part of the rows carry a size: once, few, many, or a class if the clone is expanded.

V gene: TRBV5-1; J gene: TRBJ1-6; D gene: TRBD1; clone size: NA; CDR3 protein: CASSPDRDGSPLHF; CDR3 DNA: TGCGCCAGCAGCCCCGACAGGGACGGTTCACCCCTCCACTTT
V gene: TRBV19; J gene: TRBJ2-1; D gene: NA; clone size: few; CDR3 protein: CASNSRPYNEQFF; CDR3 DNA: TGTGCCAGTAACTCCCGTCCCTACAATGAGCAGTTCTTC
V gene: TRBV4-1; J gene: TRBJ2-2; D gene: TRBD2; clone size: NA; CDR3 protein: CASSQMGTSGTPGELFF; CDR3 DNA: TGCGCCAGCAGCCAAATGGGGACTAGCGGGACCCCCGGGGAGCTGTTTTTT
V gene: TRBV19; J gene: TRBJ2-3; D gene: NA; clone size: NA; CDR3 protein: CASRGEDTQYF; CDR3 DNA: TGTGCCAGTAGAGGAGAAGATACGCAGTATTTT
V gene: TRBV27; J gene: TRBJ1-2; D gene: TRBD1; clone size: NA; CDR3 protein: CASSLSGTGVVYGYTF; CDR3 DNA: TGTGCCAGCAGTTTATCCGGGACAGGGGTAGTCTATGGCTACACCTTC
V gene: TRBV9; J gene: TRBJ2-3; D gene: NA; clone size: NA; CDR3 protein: CASSPNTDTQYF; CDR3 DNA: TGTGCCAGCAGCCCAAACACAGATACGCAGTATTTT
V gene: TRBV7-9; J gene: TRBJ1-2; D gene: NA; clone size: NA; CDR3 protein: CASSFLQDGYTF; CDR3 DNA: TGTGCCAGCAGCTTTCTACAGGATGGCTACACCTTC
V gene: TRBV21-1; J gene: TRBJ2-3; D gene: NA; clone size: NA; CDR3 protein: CASSKGGQGAGTDTQYF; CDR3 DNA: TGTGCCAGCAGCAAAGGAGGGCAGGGGGCCGGCACAGATACGCAGTATTTT
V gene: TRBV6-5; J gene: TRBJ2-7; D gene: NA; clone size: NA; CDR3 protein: CASSRTAYEQYF; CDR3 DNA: TGTGCCAGCAGCCGGACAGCCTACGAGCAGTACTTC
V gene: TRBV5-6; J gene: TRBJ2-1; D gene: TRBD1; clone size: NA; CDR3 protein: CASSLIAYRGPDEQFF; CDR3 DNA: TGTGCCAGCAGCTTAATAGCATACAGGGGGCCCGATGAGCAGTTCTTC
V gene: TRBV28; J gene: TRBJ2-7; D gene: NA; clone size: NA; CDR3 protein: CASSDGTYEQYF; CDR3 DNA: TGTGCCAGCAGTGATGGGACTTACGAGCAGTACTTC
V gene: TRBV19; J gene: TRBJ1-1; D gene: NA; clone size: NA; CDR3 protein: CASSIAGLNTEAFF; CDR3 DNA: TGTGCCAGTAGTATAGCAGGATTGAACACTGAAGCTTTCTTT
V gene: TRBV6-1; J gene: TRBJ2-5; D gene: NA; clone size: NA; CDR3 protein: CASSEWRGQETQYF; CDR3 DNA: TGTGCCAGCAGTGAATGGCGGGGCCAAGAGACCCAGTACTTC
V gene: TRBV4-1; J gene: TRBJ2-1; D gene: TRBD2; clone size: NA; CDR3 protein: CASSQGTSGEYNEQFF; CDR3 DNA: TGCGCCAGCAGCCAAGGGACTAGCGGAGAATACAATGAGCAGTTCTTC
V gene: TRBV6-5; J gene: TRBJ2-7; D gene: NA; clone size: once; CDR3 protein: CASNRGDEQYF; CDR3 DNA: TGTGCCAGCAATAGGGGTGACGAGCAGTACTTC
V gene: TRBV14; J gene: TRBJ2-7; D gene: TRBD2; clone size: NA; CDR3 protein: CASSQDLHGTSGSTIFYEQYF; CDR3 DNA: TGTGCCAGCAGCCAAGATCTTCATGGGACTAGCGGGAGTACCATTTTCTACGAGCAGTACTTC
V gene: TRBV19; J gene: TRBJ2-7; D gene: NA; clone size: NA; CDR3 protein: CASGDRQRTYEQYF; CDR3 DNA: TGTGCCAGTGGCGACAGGCAGAGAACCTACGAGCAGTACTTC
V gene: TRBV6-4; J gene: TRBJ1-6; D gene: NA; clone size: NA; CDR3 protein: CASSDERNSPLHF; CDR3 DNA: TGTGCCAGCAGTGACGAGAGGAACTCACCCCTCCACTTT
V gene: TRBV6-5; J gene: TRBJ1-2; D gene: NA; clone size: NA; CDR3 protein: CASSYRGYYGYTF; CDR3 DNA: TGTGCCAGCAGTTACAGGGGCTACTATGGCTACACCTTC
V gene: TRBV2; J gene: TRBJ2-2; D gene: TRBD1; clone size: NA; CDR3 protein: CASRGQGTGELFF; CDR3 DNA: TGTGCCAGCAGGGGACAGGGGACCGGGGAGCTGTTTTTT
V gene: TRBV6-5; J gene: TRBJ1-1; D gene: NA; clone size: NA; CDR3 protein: CASSDQRVNTEAFF; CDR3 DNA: TGTGCCAGCAGTGACCAAAGGGTGAACACTGAAGCTTTCTTT
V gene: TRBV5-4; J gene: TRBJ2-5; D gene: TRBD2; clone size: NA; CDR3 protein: CAASQSGAQETQYF; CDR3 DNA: TGTGCCGCCTCACAAAGCGGGGCACAAGAGACCCAGTACTTC
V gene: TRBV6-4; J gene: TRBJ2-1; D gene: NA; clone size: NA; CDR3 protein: CASSDFSGIQYNEQFF; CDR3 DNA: TGTGCCAGCAGTGACTTTAGCGGAATCCAGTACAATGAGCAGTTCTTC
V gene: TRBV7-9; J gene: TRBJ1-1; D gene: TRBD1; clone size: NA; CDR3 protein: CASSPRVNRGWVNTEAFF; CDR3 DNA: TGTGCCAGCAGCCCCCGCGTCAACAGGGGATGGGTGAACACTGAAGCTTTCTTT
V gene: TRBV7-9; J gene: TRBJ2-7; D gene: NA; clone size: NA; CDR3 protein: CASSLGSHHPYEQYF; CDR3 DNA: TGTGCCAGCAGCTTGGGCTCCCACCACCCCTACGAGCAGTACTTC
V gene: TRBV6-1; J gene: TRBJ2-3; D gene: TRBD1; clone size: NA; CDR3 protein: CASMRQGYTDTQYF; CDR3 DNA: TGTGCCAGCATGAGACAGGGGTACACAGATACGCAGTATTTT
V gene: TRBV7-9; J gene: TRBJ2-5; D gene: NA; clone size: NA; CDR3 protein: CASSLARETQYF; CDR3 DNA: TGTGCCAGCAGCTTAGCTCGAGAGACCCAGTACTTC
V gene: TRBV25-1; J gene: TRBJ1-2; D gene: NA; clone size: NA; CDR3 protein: CASSVWGGPDGYTF; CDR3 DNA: TGTGCCAGCAGTGTTTGGGGGGGCCCGGATGGCTACACCTTC
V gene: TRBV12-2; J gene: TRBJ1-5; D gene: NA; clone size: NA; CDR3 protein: CASRLGQGNQPQHF; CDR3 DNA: TGTGCAAGTCGCTTAGGACAGGGCAATCAGCCCCAGCATTTT
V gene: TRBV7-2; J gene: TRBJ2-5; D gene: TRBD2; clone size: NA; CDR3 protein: CASSRNPGLARQTQYF; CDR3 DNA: TGTGCCAGCAGCCGAAACCCGGGACTAGCGAGACAGACCCAGTACTTC
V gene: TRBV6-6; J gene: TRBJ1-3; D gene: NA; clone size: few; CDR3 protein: CASSAFSGNTIYF; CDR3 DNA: TGTGCCAGCAGCGCTTTCTCTGGAAACACCATATATTTT
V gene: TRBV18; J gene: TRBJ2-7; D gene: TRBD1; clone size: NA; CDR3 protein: CASSPRTGPVSYEQYF; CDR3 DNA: TGTGCCAGCTCACCAAGGACAGGGCCCGTTTCCTACGAGCAGTACTTC
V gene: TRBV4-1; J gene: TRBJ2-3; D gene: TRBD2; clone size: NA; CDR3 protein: CASSQDRSGLAGVTDTQYF; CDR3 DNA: TGCGCCAGCAGCCAAGATCGATCGGGACTAGCGGGGGTTACAGATACGCAGTATTTT
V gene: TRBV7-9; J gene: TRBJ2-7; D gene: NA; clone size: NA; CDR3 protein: CASSLGLSGGPRSYEQYF; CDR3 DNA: TGTGCCAGCAGCTTGGGTCTTTCCGGGGGCCCTCGCTCCTACGAGCAGTACTTC
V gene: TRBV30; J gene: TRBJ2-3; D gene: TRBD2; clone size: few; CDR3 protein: CAWTPSGLSLQYF; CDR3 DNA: TGTGCCTGGACCCCTAGCGGGTTGTCTTTACAGTATTTT
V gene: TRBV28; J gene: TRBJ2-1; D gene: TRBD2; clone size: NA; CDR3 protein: CASSPRTSGRAGPYNEQFF; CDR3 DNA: TGTGCCAGCAGTCCTCGGACTAGCGGGAGGGCCGGTCCCTACAATGAGCAGTTCTTC
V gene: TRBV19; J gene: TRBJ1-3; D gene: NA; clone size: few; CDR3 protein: CASSIEEGYSGNTIYF; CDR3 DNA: TGTGCCAGTAGTATTGAAGAGGGTTACTCTGGAAACACCATATATTTT
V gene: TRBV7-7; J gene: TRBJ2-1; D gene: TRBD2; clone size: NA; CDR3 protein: CASSSLAGQYNEQFF; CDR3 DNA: TGTGCCAGCAGCTCACTAGCGGGGCAGTACAATGAGCAGTTCTTC
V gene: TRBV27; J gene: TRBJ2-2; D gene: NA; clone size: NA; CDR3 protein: CASSPLFTDTGELFF; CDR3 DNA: TGTGCCAGCAGTCCCCTATTTACAGACACCGGGGAGCTGTTTTTT
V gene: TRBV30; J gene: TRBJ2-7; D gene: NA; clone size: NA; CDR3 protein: CAWSRGTADYEQYF; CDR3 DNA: TGTGCCTGGAGTCGAGGAACAGCGGACTACGAGCAGTACTTC
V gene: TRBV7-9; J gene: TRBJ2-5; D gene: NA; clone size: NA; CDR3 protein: CASRSQETQYF; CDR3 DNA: TGTGCCAGCAGGTCACAAGAGACCCAGTACTTC
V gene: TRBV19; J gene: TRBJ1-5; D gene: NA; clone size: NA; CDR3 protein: CASSSVLDSNQPQHF; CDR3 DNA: TGTGCCAGTAGTAGTGTGCTAGATAGCAATCAGCCCCAGCATTTT
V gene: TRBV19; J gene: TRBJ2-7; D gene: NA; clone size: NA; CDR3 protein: CASSRTDTYEQYF; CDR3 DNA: TGTGCCAGTAGCCGGACAGATACCTACGAGCAGTACTTC
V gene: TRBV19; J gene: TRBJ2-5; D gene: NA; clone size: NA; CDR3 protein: CASSITVKETQYF; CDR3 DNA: TGTGCCAGTAGTATTACAGTAAAAGAGACCCAGTACTTC
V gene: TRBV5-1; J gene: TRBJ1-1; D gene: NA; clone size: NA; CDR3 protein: CASSFLARNTEAFF; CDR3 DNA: TGCGCCAGCAGCTTCCTCGCGAGGAACACTGAAGCTTTCTTT
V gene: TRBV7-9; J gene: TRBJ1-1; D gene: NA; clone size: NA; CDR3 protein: CASSLWDKTEAFF; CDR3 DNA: TGTGCCAGCAGCTTATGGGACAAAACTGAAGCTTTCTTT
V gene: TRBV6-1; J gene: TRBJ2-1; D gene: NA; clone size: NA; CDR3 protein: CASSVGEWSGRLWDEQFF; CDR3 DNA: TGTGCCAGCAGTGTGGGGGAGTGGAGCGGGCGGCTTTGGGATGAGCAGTTCTTC
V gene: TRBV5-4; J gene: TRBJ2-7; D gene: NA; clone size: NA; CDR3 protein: CARILVHSYEQYF; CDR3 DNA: TGTGCCAGAATCCTGGTCCACTCCTACGAGCAGTACTTC
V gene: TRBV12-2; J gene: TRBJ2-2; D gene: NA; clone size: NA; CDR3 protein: CASRLARTAQTGELFF; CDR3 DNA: TGTGCAAGTCGCTTAGCGCGGACAGCACAAACCGGGGAGCTGTTTTTT
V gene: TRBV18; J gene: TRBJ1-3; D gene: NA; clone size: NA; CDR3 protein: CASSPQSGNTIYF; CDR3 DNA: TGTGCCAGCTCACCACAAAGTGGAAACACCATATATTTT
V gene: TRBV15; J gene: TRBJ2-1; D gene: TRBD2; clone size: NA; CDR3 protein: CATSRGTSGGAYNEQFF; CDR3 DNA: TGTGCCACCAGCAGGGGGACTAGCGGGGGGGCCTACAATGAGCAGTTCTTC
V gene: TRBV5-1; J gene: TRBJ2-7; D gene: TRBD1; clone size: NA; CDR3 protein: CASSAGTGGYEQYF; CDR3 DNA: TGCGCCAGCAGCGCCGGGACAGGGGGCTACGAGCAGTACTTC
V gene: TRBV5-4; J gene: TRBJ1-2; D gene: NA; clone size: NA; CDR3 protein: CASSLDRAGYGYTF; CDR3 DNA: TGTGCCAGCAGCTTGGACAGGGCGGGCTATGGCTACACCTTC
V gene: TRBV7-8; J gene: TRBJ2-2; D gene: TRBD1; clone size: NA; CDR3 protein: CASSPGQSNTGELFF; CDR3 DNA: TGTGCCAGCAGCCCGGGACAGTCGAACACCGGGGAGCTGTTTTTT
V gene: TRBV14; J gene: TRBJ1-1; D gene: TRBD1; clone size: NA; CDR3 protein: CASAGQGRLVRTEAFF; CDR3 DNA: TGTGCCAGTGCTGGACAGGGGCGCCTTGTTCGGACTGAAGCTTTCTTT